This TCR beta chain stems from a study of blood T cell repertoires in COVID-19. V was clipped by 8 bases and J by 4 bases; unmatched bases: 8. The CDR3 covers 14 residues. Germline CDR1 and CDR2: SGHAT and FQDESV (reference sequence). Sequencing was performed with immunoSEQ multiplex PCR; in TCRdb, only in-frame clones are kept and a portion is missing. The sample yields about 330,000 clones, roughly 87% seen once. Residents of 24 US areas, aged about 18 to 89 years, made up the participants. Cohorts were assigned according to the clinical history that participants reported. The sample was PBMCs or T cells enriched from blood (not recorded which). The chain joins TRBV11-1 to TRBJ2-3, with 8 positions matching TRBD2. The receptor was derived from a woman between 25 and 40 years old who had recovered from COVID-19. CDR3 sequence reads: CASSRGGLADTQYF. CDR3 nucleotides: TGTGCCAGCTCACGGGGGGGCCTGGCAGATACGCAGTATTTT.